The 30 T cell receptor beta chains listed next were all sequenced from one sample in a study of CD8 T cells in Susac syndrome. The RNA input was about 0.5 to 1 ug, and it was reverse transcribed with random hexamers. Each CDR3 protein gets one entry after TCRdb re-called the immunoSEQ multiplex PCR reads with MiXCR. The sample contains around 190,000 distinct CDR3 sequences, about 95% of which appear only once. The sequenced material came from CD4+ T cells from PBMCs. Receptors were obtained from a human donor in good health.

The V gene is TRBV24-1, the J gene TRBJ2-3; no reliable D call. The CDR3 spans 13 residues. Looked up from germline, CDR1 is KGHDR and CDR2 is SFDVKD. Trimming removed 4 bases at V and 2 bases at J, with 6 bases between. CDR3 bases: TGTGCCACCAGTGACGGCCACACAGATACGCAGTATTTT. Translated: CATSDGHTDTQYF.

V is TRBV30 and J is TRBJ2-2, with D perhaps TRBD2 (5 bases). Between the trimmed V and J ends, which lost 0 bases and 4 bases, there was a span of 18 bases. Germline V gives CDR1 GTSNPN, CDR2 SVGIG (reference sequence). The CDR3 extends over 17 amino acids. The CDR3 DNA is TGTGCCTGGAGTGTAAGCTGGGGAGCGGCCGGCACCGGGGAGCTGTTTTTT. Translation: CAWSVSWGAAGTGELFF.

This clonotype was detected only once. V gene TRBV25-1 combines with J gene TRBJ1-4, with D tentatively TRBD1 (5 bases). Per germline, CDR1 MGHDK and CDR2 SYGVNS. V was trimmed by 4 bases and J by 7 bases, leaving 19 bases between them. This CDR3 has 16 residues. The CDR3 DNA reads TGTGCCAGCAGTGCCATCGAGGGAACAGGCCGTGAAAAACTGTTTTTT. Translation: CASSAIEGTGREKLFF.

This chain uses TRBV9 with TRBJ2-5; 11 bases align to TRBD1. The CDR3 covers 14 residues. The germline V gene has CDR1 SGDLS and CDR2 YYNGEE. V lost 5 bases to trimming and J lost 7 bases; unmatched junction nucleotides: 7. This CDR3 is CASSGQGAGVTQYF. The CDR3 region has the DNA TGTGCCAGCAGTGGACAGGGGGCGGGGGTGACCCAGTACTTC.

The count of this clonotype is one. The rearrangement joins TRBV19 to TRBJ2-3, with D perhaps matching TRBD1 or TRBD2 (5 bases each). Germline V gene sequence: CDR1 LNHDA, CDR2 SQIVND (reference sequence). The CDR3 length is 14 residues. V was cut by 8 bases and J by 1 base, with 13 bases left in between. This CDR3 is CASSLGTGTDTQYF. CDR3 sequence (DNA): TGTGCCAGTTCTCTCGGGACGGGCACAGATACGCAGTATTTT.

This chain connects TRBV19 to TRBJ2-5, with unresolved D. The CDR3 covers 13 residues. Per the germline V gene, CDR1 is LNHDA and CDR2 is SQIVND (reference sequence). The V gene lost 7 bases and the J gene lost 3 bases, with 12 bases spanning the gap. The CDR3 region has the DNA TGTGCCAGTAAGTGGCCGGTGGAAGAGACCCAGTACTTC. Translated: CASKWPVEETQYF.

This chain connects TRBV24-1 to TRBJ1-4; TRBD1 aligns across 9 bases. The junction had 7 bases not matched to a gene; V was cut back by 4 bases and J by 8 bases. Germline V gene sequence: CDR1 KGHDR, CDR2 SFDVKD. The CDR3 spans 15 residues. CDR3 sequence (DNA): TGTGCCACCAGTGAACCGGGACAGGGCCCCGAAAAACTGTTTTTT. Its translation: CATSEPGQGPEKLFF.

The V and J genes are TRBV4-3 and TRBJ2-6, with a tentative D call TRBD2 (5 bases). Germline loops: CDR1 LGHNA, CDR2 YSLEER. The CDR3 is 16 residues long. V lost 1 base and J 0 bases, leaving 7 bases between the germline ends. The CDR3, as DNA: TGCGCCAGCAGCCAAGTAGCGCGCTCTGGGGCCAACGTCCTGACTTTC. Its translation is CASSQVARSGANVLTF.

The chain couples TRBV30 to TRBJ2-1; tentatively, D is TRBD2 (6 bases). V was cut by 7 bases and J by 3 bases, with 19 bases left in between. This CDR3 region has 15 residues. Germline CDR1 reads GTSNPN; CDR2 reads SVGIG (reference sequence). The CDR3 DNA reads as TGTGCCTCCAACGAAAGGGGACTTTACTACAATGAGCAGTTCTTC. Amino acids: CASNERGLYYNEQFF.

This clonotype was seen only once. V and J are TRBV20-1 and TRBJ2-5, with TRBD1 matching over 10 bases. V gave up 5 bases and J gave up 4 bases; unmatched junction bases: 4. CDR1 and CDR2 (germline): DFQATT, SNEGSKA (reference sequence). The CDR3 extends over 13 amino acids. The CDR3 sequence is CSAAGQGTETQYF. The CDR3 region has the DNA TGCAGTGCTGCGGGACAGGGGACAGAGACCCAGTACTTC.

This chain links TRBV20-1 with TRBJ1-5; D remains unclear. The germline V gene has CDR1 DFQATT and CDR2 SNEGSKA (reference sequence). The V gene lost 3 bases and the J gene lost 7 bases, with 16 bases spanning the gap. The CDR3 sequence is 14 residues long. In nucleotides, the CDR3 is TGCAGTGCTAGTTTTTTCGGCGCGGGACAGCCCCAGCATTTT. It is translated as CSASFFGAGQPQHF.

The V call is TRBV20-1, the J call TRBJ2-1; D is undetermined. V lost 5 bases, J lost 8 bases, and 10 bases lay in between. The germline CDR1 and CDR2 sequences are DFQATT and SNEGSKA (reference sequence). The CDR3 extends over 11 amino acids. For the CDR3, the DNA is TGCAGTGCTCCAAGACGGGATGAGCAGTTCTTC. This sequence encodes CSAPRRDEQFF.

The rearrangement links TRBV29-1 to TRBJ1-5; D gene ambiguous. V lost 4 bases, J lost 3 bases, and 10 bases lay in between. Germline CDR1 is SQVTM and CDR2 is ANQGSEA. The CDR3 is 13 residues long. The DNA of the CDR3 is TGCAGCGTTGTGTCAGGTGCCAATCAGCCCCAGCATTTT. Its protein product is CSVVSGANQPQHF.

The chain couples TRBV3-1 to TRBJ2-1; 12 positions agree with TRBD1. Trimming at V came to 5 bases and at J to 4 bases, leaving 6 bases not matched to a gene. The V gene's germline CDR1 is LGHDT and CDR2 YNNKEL (reference sequence). This CDR3 is built from 16 residues. CDR3 amino acids: CASSSRDRGLYNEQFF. In nucleotides, the CDR3 is TGTGCCAGCAGCTCAAGGGACAGGGGGCTGTACAATGAGCAGTTCTTC.

This chain connects TRBV29-1 to TRBJ2-7; TRBD2 might be the D (5 bases). Germline CDR1 reads SQVTM; CDR2 reads ANQGSEA. The CDR3 has 12 residues. V dropped 4 bases and J dropped 7 bases, with 14 bases sitting between them. The CDR3 coding sequence is TGCAGCGTTGGACCCGGGGAGCTTGAGCAGTACTTC. Translation gives CSVGPGELEQYF.

The chain carries TRBV29-1 and TRBJ1-1, with D possibly TRBD1 on 5 matching bases. The CDR3 extends over 13 amino acids. Looked up from germline, CDR1 is SQVTM and CDR2 is ANQGSEA. V was shortened by 6 bases and J by 1 base, with 12 bases between the two germline ends. Here the CDR3 reads CSVGGRGNTEAFF. The CDR3 DNA sequence: TGCAGCGTGGGGGGACGAGGGAACACTGAAGCTTTCTTT.

The chain joins TRBV3-1 to TRBJ1-2, with 7 bases identical to TRBD1. The CDR3 loop spans 13 amino acids. Trimming cost V 4 bases and J 8 bases; bases outside gene matches: 7. Germline CDR1 reads LGHDT; CDR2 reads YNNKEL (reference sequence). The CDR3 DNA is TGTGCCAGCAGCCCCCGACAGGGCGGCGGCTACACCTTC. Translated: CASSPRQGGGYTF. The whole variable domain, filled in from reference TRBV3-1 and TRBJ1-2, reads DTAVSQTPKYLVTQMGNDKSIKCEQNLGHDTMYWYKQDSKKFLKIMFSYNNKELIINETVPNRFSPKSPDKAHLNLHINSLELGDSAVYFCASSPRQGGGYTFGSGTRLTVV.

V and J are TRBV20-1 and TRBJ1-2, with 7 bases aligning to TRBD1. V shed 0 bases, J shed 1 base, and the junction held 2 bases outside the gene matches. Germline values: CDR1 DFQATT, CDR2 SNEGSKA (reference sequence). This CDR3 has 14 amino acids. This CDR3 is CSARDRDSNYGYTF. The CDR3 coding sequence is TGCAGTGCTAGAGATAGGGACAGTAACTATGGCTACACCTTC.

The chain has TRBV7-2 and TRBJ2-5; no firm D call. The CDR3 runs 15 residues. The V end was cut by 4 bases, the J end by 2 bases, with 14 bases between. In germline, CDR1 is SGHTA, CDR2 FQGNSA. The CDR3 region is CASSSVARRQETQYF. For the CDR3, the DNA is TGTGCCAGCAGCTCCGTAGCCAGGAGACAAGAGACCCAGTACTTC.

V gene TRBV7-2 combines with J gene TRBJ2-1; the match to TRBD2 covers 9 bases. The CDR3 consists of 15 residues. CDR1 is SGHTA, CDR2 FQGNSA, per germline. J lost 5 bases, V lost 6 bases, and 8 bases had no gene match. CDR3 DNA sequence: TGTGCCAGCAGTCCCTCTAGCGGGGCGAACAATGAGCAGTTCTTC. It codes for CASSPSSGANNEQFF.

V is TRBV4-1 and J is TRBJ2-5; TRBD1 is a possible D gene (5 bases). V lost 0 bases and J lost 7, with 15 bases in between. Germline V gene sequence: CDR1 MGHRA, CDR2 YSYEKL. The CDR3 runs to 15 residues. The CDR3 here is CASSQDPRAEWTQYF. In nucleotides, the CDR3 is TGCGCCAGCAGCCAAGACCCCAGGGCGGAATGGACCCAGTACTTC.

The chain employs TRBV21-1 and TRBJ2-7; TRBD1, the D gene given by the table, was not confirmed from the DNA. TRBV21-1 is listed as a pseudogene. The CDR3 is 19 amino acids. CDR3 protein: CASSSRPGCMRRDTYEQYF. The CDR3 nucleotides are TGTGCCAGCAGCAGCAGACCGGGTTGTATGCGTCGAGACACCTACGAGCAGTACTTC.

The J gene is TRBJ2-4, the V gene TRBV7-3; a possible D gene is TRBD2 (6 bases). This CDR3 contains 15 residues. V gave up 4 bases and J gave up 6 bases, with 16 bases separating them. CDR1 is SGHTA, CDR2 FQGTGA, per germline. CDR3 sequence: CASSSTDGSGNIQYF. CDR3 DNA: TGTGCCAGCAGCTCCACCGACGGGAGCGGAAACATTCAGTACTTC.

This clonotype was recorded only once. The chain joins TRBV24-1 to TRBJ2-1, with 7 bases identical to TRBD1. The CDR3 spans 16 residues. The germline CDR1 and CDR2 sequences are KGHDR and SFDVKD. Germline trimming cut 4 bases from V and 6 bases from J; bases unmatched to any gene: 11. The CDR3 region has the DNA TGTGCCACCAGTGACCTAACAGGGGATGGTCTCAATGAGCAGTTCTTC. Protein: CATSDLTGDGLNEQFF.

The chain has TRBV2 and TRBJ2-3; 7 nucleotides match TRBD1. Germline V gene data show CDR1 as SNHLY and CDR2 as FYNNEI. CDR3 length: 14 amino acids. V shed 7 bases and J 0 bases; nucleotides not matched to a gene: 4. The DNA for the CDR3 is TGTGCCAGCATCTGGGACAGCAGCACAGATACGCAGTATTTT. Encoded protein: CASIWDSSTDTQYF. Variable domain in full (rest from reference TRBV2 and TRBJ2-3): EPEVTQTPSHQVTQMGQEVILRCVPISNHLYFYWYRQILGQKVEFLVSFYNNEISEKSEIFDDQFSVERPDGSNFTLKIRSTKLEDSAMYFCASIWDSSTDTQYFGPGTRLTVL.

The chain recombines TRBV6-5 with TRBJ2-5, with 8 bases identical to TRBD1. CDR3 length: 17 residues. From germline, CDR1 is MNHEY and CDR2 SVGAGI. Germline trimming cut 3 bases from V and 5 bases from J; bases unmatched to any gene: 14. The CDR3 DNA follows: TGTGCCAGCAGTTATACCCGTCCGGACAGGGTCGGGGAGACCCAGTACTTC. It codes for CASSYTRPDRVGETQYF.

The chain carries TRBV20-1 and TRBJ2-3, with D possibly TRBD2 on 6 matching bases. The CDR3 consists of 15 residues. Germline V gene data show CDR1 as DFQATT and CDR2 as SNEGSKA (reference sequence). Trimming stripped 5 bases from V and 1 base from J, with 16 bases between. The CDR3 DNA reads TGCAGTGCTCCCATCGCCGGGGAGGGCACAGATACGCAGTATTTT. It is translated as CSAPIAGEGTDTQYF.

The chain combines TRBV20-1 with TRBJ2-7, with D unclear. Germline CDR1 and CDR2: DFQATT and SNEGSKA (reference sequence). V shed 2 bases and J shed 7 bases, with 9 bases lying between them. This CDR3 comprises 11 residues. DNA for the CDR3: TGCAGTGCTAGACCTTGGTCAGAGCAGTACTTC. Its protein is CSARPWSEQYF.

CDR3: CSATWWTGELFF. As DNA, the CDR3 is TGCAGTGCTACCTGGTGGACCGGGGAGCTGTTTTTT. The chain couples TRBV20-1 to TRBJ2-2; no definite D call. The CDR3 contains 12 residues. CDR1 is DFQATT, CDR2 SNEGSKA, per germline (reference sequence). V was cut by 4 bases and J by 5 bases, with 8 bases left in between.

A single count supports this clonotype. The V call is TRBV5-1, the J call TRBJ2-7; 12 positions match TRBD2. This CDR3 comprises 16 residues. CDR1 is SGHRS and CDR2 is YFSETQ in the germline V gene. J was trimmed by 6 bases and V by 3 bases; bases with no gene match: 10. CDR3 nucleotides: TGCGCCAGCAGCTCCCTAGCGGGAGGGCCCTCGAGCGAGCAGTACTTC. Translated: CASSSLAGGPSSEQYF.